This is a list of T cell receptor beta chains from one sample in a study of T cells in Graves' hyperthyroidism and ophthalmopathy. TCRdb reanalysed the multiplex PCR reads using MiXCR and keeps one entry per CDR3 protein. The data contain around 620,000 distinct CDR3 sequences, around 15% of them singletons. Sequencing was done on a sample of blood. The receptors were gathered from a woman aged 25 to 45 with Graves' hyperthyroidism. CDR3s leave out the opening cysteine and the closing phenylalanine or tryptophan.

cdr3_aa,cdr3_length,v_call
ASSEAGPRETWNEQF,15,TRBV2
ASSPSGRPDTQY,12,TRBV12-3/TRBV12-4
SARSAGGPQY,10,TRBV20-1
ASSPGLIYGYT,11,TRBV12-3/TRBV12-4
AATHPTGELF,10,TRBV5-1
ASSPREWDEQF,11,TRBV3-1
ACSSNRPKGYEQY,13,TRBV6-1
ASSQDGRTSGRRDTQY,16,TRBV3-1
ASSPRTKARNTEAF,14,TRBV18
AISEGFYEQY,10,TRBV10-3
ASSLSYRRRLSYEQY,15,TRBV7-9
ASSSGGLAGGEDTQY,15,TRBV28
ASSRSRTSGSVAEQF,15,TRBV6-2/TRBV6-3
ASSIRGGGANVLT,13,TRBV27
ASSGTGYNQPQH,12,TRBV24-1
ASSSSGWSPF,10,TRBV12-3/TRBV12-4
ASSSYHSPVAGGGYT,15,TRBV28
ASSSWGGDYGYT,12,TRBV12-3/TRBV12-4
SARGPLSSNQPQH,13,TRBV20-1
ASMVKWGARADTQY,14,TRBV19
ASSRLTSGRGNEQF,14,TRBV6-2/TRBV6-3
ASSQDRGLALGQY,13,TRBV4-3
ASTQGARNQPQH,12,TRBV19
ASSRDPAYEQY,11,TRBV6-1
ASSPKLADTQY,11,TRBV7-3
SAWGGTAKNIQY,12,TRBV20-1
ASSPSGSSTDTQY,13,TRBV18
ASSPRPAGFGSPLH,14,TRBV4-2
ASSLAPGDTEAF,12,TRBV7-2
SATTSGTYEQY,11,TRBV20-1
ASRGTGRPGELF,12,TRBV12-3/TRBV12-4
AGGWIYGYT,9,TRBV29-1
ASSAYSLTDTQY,12,TRBV25-1
SARAAGGFRQPQH,13,TRBV20-1
ASSLAPGEEQY,11,TRBV7-2
SASSNEQY,8,TRBV20-1
ASSLRGSSPKGQF,13,TRBV11-1
ASSLEGTSGANEQF,14,TRBV5-1
ASSAGQQYEQY,11,TRBV19
ASSLPGSFTGELF,13,TRBV12-3/TRBV12-4
ASSATSGSINEQF,13,TRBV2
ASSQGQGVAETQY,13,TRBV28
ASSDPSPGGLYGYT,14,TRBV6-4
ASSQNRVANTGELF,14,TRBV7-2